Shown below are 23 T cell receptor beta chains from a single sample sequenced in a study of cytomegalovirus exposure and HLA in healthy donors. Assay: immunoSEQ multiplex PCR; the TCRdb copy retains only in-frame clones and omits some. Seen here are roughly 330,000 clones, 75% to 90% observed once, and the top ten hold roughly 1.2%. Material for sequencing was PBMCs. The receptors here all came from a young woman in good health and CMV-seropositive.

The rearrangement links TRBV19 to TRBJ1-5; maybe TRBD1 (5 bases). Per germline, CDR1 LNHDA and CDR2 SQIVND (reference sequence). The CDR3 covers 14 residues. Trimming took off 5 bases at V and 4 bases at J, with 12 bases between the two ends. The CDR3 sequence is CASSHDSGNQPQHF. DNA for the CDR3: TGTGCCAGTAGTCATGACAGTGGGAATCAGCCCCAGCATTTT.

The chain joins TRBV4-3 to TRBJ2-7; the D gene is possibly TRBD2 (6 bases). The CDR3 spans 16 residues. V was shortened by 1 base and J by 0 bases, with 13 bases between the two germline ends. Germline V gives CDR1 LGHNA, CDR2 YSLEER. The CDR3, as DNA: TGCGCCAGCAGCCAAGTATTTAGCGGCACCTCCTACGAGCAGTACTTC. It codes for CASSQVFSGTSYEQYF.

This clone has just a few counts. The chain carries TRBV5-8 and TRBJ2-7; no definite D call. The CDR3 has 12 amino acids. Trimming took 0 bases from V and 3 from J, leaving 4 bases between them. CDR1 SGHTS and CDR2 YDEGEE come from the germline V gene. The CDR3 bases are TGTGCCAGCAGCTTGGAGTACTACGAGCAGTACTTC. Amino acids: CASSLEYYEQYF.

The chain carries TRBV27 and TRBJ2-7, with D hard to call. The length of the CDR3 is 14 residues. From germline, CDR1 is MNHEY and CDR2 SMNVEV (reference sequence). V lost 3 bases, J lost 3 bases, and 12 bases lay in between. This CDR3 is CASSFGQASYEQYF. CDR3 nucleotides: TGTGCCAGCAGTTTTGGGCAGGCGAGCTACGAGCAGTACTTC.

CDR3 residues: CSVDGLAGDEQFF. In DNA form, the CDR3 reads TGCAGCGTTGATGGTCTAGCGGGAGATGAGCAGTTCTTC. This chain uses TRBV29-1 with TRBJ2-1; 10 bases agree with TRBD2. CDR3 length: 13 amino acids. Germline trimming cut 3 bases from V and 8 bases from J; bases unmatched to any gene: 4. The germline gives CDR1 SQVTM, CDR2 ANQGSEA.

J is TRBJ2-7 and V is TRBV7-8, with D maybe TRBD2 (10 bases). This CDR3 contains 22 residues. The germline V and J ends were trimmed by 6 bases and 2 bases, with 38 bases remaining between them. Germline CDR1 is SGHVS and CDR2 is FQNEAQ. CDR3 amino acids: CASSTGTGLIAGGYQGTYEQYF. The CDR3 DNA reads as TGTGCCAGCAGTACCGGGACAGGGCTGATAGCGGGGGGATATCAGGGGACCTACGAGCAGTACTTC.

This chain uses TRBV19 with TRBJ2-7; 9 bases fit TRBD1. The trim removed 6 bases at V and 2 bases at J, leaving 8 bases unmatched. This CDR3 comprises 15 residues. Germline V CDR1 and CDR2: LNHDA, SQIVND (reference sequence). The CDR3 bases are TGTGCCAGTAGCTTCGGGACAGGGAACCCCTACGAGCAGTACTTC. Its translation is CASSFGTGNPYEQYF.

J is TRBJ2-7 and V is TRBV30, with no clear D. The CDR3 contains 14 residues. V was trimmed by 0 bases and J by 6 bases, leaving 15 bases between them. CDR1 and CDR2 from the germline V gene are GTSNPN and SVGIG (reference sequence). CDR3 protein: CAWSVVGQYREQYF. CDR3 DNA sequence: TGTGCCTGGAGTGTGGTAGGTCAGTATCGCGAGCAGTACTTC.

The J gene is TRBJ1-1, the V gene TRBV5-6, with D perhaps TRBD1 (5 bases). The germline CDR1 and CDR2 sequences are SGHDT and YYEEEE. With 1 base removed from V and 5 bases from J, the gap between germline ends came to 9 bases. The CDR3 extends over 13 amino acids. The CDR3 DNA reads TGTGCCAGCAGCTTGAGTCGGGGGACTGAAGCTTTCTTT. Amino acid sequence: CASSLSRGTEAFF.

The chain employs TRBV2 and TRBJ2-7; TRBD2 agrees at 10 bases. Germline V gene data show CDR1 as SNHLY and CDR2 as FYNNEI. The V gene end was trimmed by 4 bases and the J gene end by 2 bases; junction bases not matched to a gene: 11. The CDR3 runs 17 residues. The CDR3 sequence is CASSVGLAVPLPYEQYF. The CDR3, as DNA: TGTGCCAGCAGTGTCGGACTAGCGGTCCCCCTTCCCTACGAGCAGTACTTC.

The V gene is TRBV5-1, the J gene TRBJ1-6; D possibly corresponds to TRBD1 (6 bases). The germline CDR1 and CDR2 sequences are SGHRS and YFSETQ. The CDR3 runs 18 residues. Trimming cost V 1 base and J 0 bases, with 14 bases left between them. The CDR3 here is CASSLTGQKLSYNSPLHF. As DNA, the CDR3 is TGCGCCAGCAGCTTGACAGGACAGAAACTCTCCTATAATTCACCCCTCCACTTT.

The chain joins TRBV5-4 to TRBJ2-1; TRBD2 aligns across 10 bases. Losses at the gene ends were 5 bases for V and 3 bases for J; bases not matched to a gene: 2. Per the germline V gene, CDR1 is SGHNT and CDR2 is YYREEE (reference sequence). This CDR3 contains 14 residues. This CDR3 is CASRRTSGYNEQFF. CDR3 bases: TGTGCCAGCAGAAGGACTAGCGGCTACAATGAGCAGTTCTTC.

The chain recombines TRBV28 with TRBJ1-5; the D is unclear. Germline-derived CDR1 and CDR2 are MDHEN and SYDVKM. Trimming left V 7 bases short and J 0 bases short, with 16 bases between. This CDR3 has 16 amino acids. CDR3 nucleotide sequence: TGTGCCAGCATAATGTCAGGAAAGTATAGCAATCAGCCCCAGCATTTT. Encoded protein: CASIMSGKYSNQPQHF.

The chain carries TRBV2 and TRBJ2-1; 9 bases match TRBD2. Trimming at V came to 6 bases and at J to 9 bases, leaving 15 bases not matched to a gene. This CDR3 region has 16 residues. CDR1 and CDR2 (germline): SNHLY, FYNNEI. In DNA, the CDR3 is TGTGCCAGCAGGAAACTAGCGGGCAACCGGTTGGGTGAGCAGTTCTTC. Protein product: CASRKLAGNRLGEQFF. Drawing the rest from reference TRBV2 and TRBJ2-1, the complete variable domain is EPEVTQTPSHQVTQMGQEVILRCVPISNHLYFYWYRQILGQKVEFLVSFYNNEISEKSEIFDDQFSVERPDGSNFTLKIRSTKLEDSAMYFCASRKLAGNRLGEQFFGPGTRLTVL.

The chain combines TRBV5-6 with TRBJ1-1; D may be TRBD1 (6 bases). Per germline, CDR1 SGHDT and CDR2 YYEEEE. The CDR3 loop spans 16 amino acids. V was trimmed by 0 bases and J by 1 base, leaving 13 bases between them. CDR3 nucleotides: TGTGCCAGCAGCTTGGCCCAACCACAGGGGAACACTGAAGCTTTCTTT. Translation: CASSLAQPQGNTEAFF.

To note about this clone: Distinct nucleotide sequences in the sample also encode this CDR3. The V call is TRBV7-9, the J call TRBJ1-1; D ambiguous. This CDR3 is built from 14 residues. Germline lookup yields CDR1 SEHNR and CDR2 FQNEAQ (reference sequence). V lost 0 bases and J lost 2, with 7 bases in between. The CDR3 DNA reads as TGTGCCAGCAGCTTAGCTGGCCAAAACACTGAAGCTTTCTTT. Protein product: CASSLAGQNTEAFF.

The chain recombines TRBV29-1 with TRBJ2-7, with D perhaps given as TRBD1 or TRBD2 (5 bases each). Germline V CDR1 and CDR2: SQVTM, ANQGSEA. The CDR3 contains 11 residues. The ends were cut back, 7 bases at V and 0 bases at J, with 7 bases in the middle. The CDR3 reads CSGGDSYEQYF. CDR3 DNA: TGCAGCGGAGGGGACTCCTACGAGCAGTACTTC.

The V and J genes are TRBV7-2 and TRBJ1-5; D unclear. This CDR3 is built from 15 residues. V was pared by 5 bases and J by 7 bases, with 18 bases between. Per the germline V gene, CDR1 is SGHTA and CDR2 is FQGNSA. The CDR3 DNA reads TGTGCCAGCAGCCCAATACCAGGCGTGGGCCAGCCCCAGCATTTT. This translates into CASSPIPGVGQPQHF.

The rearrangement uses TRBV5-1 and TRBJ1-1; 8 bases line up with TRBD1. This CDR3 is built from 17 residues. V shed 2 bases, J shed 3 bases, and the junction held 12 bases outside the gene matches. Germline CDR1 and CDR2: SGHRS and YFSETQ. CDR3 nucleotides: TGCGCCAGCAGCTTACTGTCCGGGACAGGTCTGCACACTGAAGCTTTCTTT. Protein sequence: CASSLLSGTGLHTEAFF. Based on the CDR3 plus reference TRBV5-1 and TRBJ1-1, the full variable domain is KAGVTQTPRYLIKTRGQQVTLSCSPISGHRSVSWYQQTPGQGLQFLFEYFSETQRNKGNFPGRFSGRQFSNSRSEMNVSTLELGDSALYLCASSLLSGTGLHTEAFFGQGTRLTVV.

This chain connects TRBV4-2 to TRBJ1-2, with D perhaps TRBD1 (5 bases). Per germline, CDR1 LGHNA and CDR2 YNFKEQ. Trimming pared 10 bases from V and 1 base from J, leaving 10 bases between. The CDR3 has 12 residues. The CDR3 here is CATGTVNYGYTF. The CDR3 region has the DNA TGTGCCACCGGGACGGTTAACTATGGCTACACCTTC.

The chain has TRBV28 and TRBJ2-1, with no clear D. Per the germline V gene, CDR1 is MDHEN and CDR2 is SYDVKM. The CDR3 length is 15 residues. The germline V and J ends were trimmed by 2 bases and 1 base, with 9 bases remaining between them. The DNA for the CDR3 is TGTGCCAGCAGTTTAATGCAACTTTCCTACAATGAGCAGTTCTTC. It yields the protein CASSLMQLSYNEQFF.

The chain carries TRBV6-4 and TRBJ2-2, with D perhaps matching TRBD2 (6 bases). Germline lookup yields CDR1 MRHNA and CDR2 SNTAGT. Between the trimmed V and J ends, which lost 4 bases and 4 bases, there was a span of 10 bases. The CDR3 loop spans 14 amino acids. The chain's CDR3 is CASSAEGITGELFF. CDR3 bases: TGTGCCAGCAGTGCGGAGGGTATCACCGGGGAGCTGTTTTTT.

The V and J genes are TRBV7-2 and TRBJ2-7, with 9 nucleotides matching TRBD2. V gave up 0 bases and J gave up 2 bases; unmatched junction bases: 5. CDR1 is SGHTA and CDR2 is FQGNSA in the germline V gene. The CDR3 has 16 residues. The CDR3 nucleotides read TGTGCCAGCAGCTTAGCTTTCGCGGGGGGGCCCTACGAGCAGTACTTC. Encoded protein: CASSLAFAGGPYEQYF.